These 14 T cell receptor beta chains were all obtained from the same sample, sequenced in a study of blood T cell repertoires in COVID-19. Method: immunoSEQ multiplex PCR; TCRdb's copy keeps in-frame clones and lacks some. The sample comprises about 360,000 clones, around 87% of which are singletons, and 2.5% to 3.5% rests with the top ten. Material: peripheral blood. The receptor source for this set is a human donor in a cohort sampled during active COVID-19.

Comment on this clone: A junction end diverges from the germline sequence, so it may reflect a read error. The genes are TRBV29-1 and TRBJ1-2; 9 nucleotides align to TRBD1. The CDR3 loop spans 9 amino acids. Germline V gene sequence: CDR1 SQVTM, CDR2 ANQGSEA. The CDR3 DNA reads TGCAGCGTTGAAAGGGGACAGGGCTTC. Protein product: CSVERGQGF.

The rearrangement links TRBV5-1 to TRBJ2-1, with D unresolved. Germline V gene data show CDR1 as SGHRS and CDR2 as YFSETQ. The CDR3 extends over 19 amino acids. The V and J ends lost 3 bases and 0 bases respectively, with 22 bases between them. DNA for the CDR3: TGCGCCAGCAGCTGCTACACTGGGCCGTCATTGTGCTCCTACAATGAGCAGTTCTTC. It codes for CASSCYTGPSLCSYNEQFF.

CDR3 in amino acids: CASKVTGTGEAFF. In DNA form, the CDR3 reads TGTGCCAGTAAAGTAACCGGGACAGGGGAAGCTTTCTTT. The rearrangement uses TRBV19 and TRBJ1-1, with 9 bases fitting TRBD1. Germline CDR1 and CDR2: LNHDA and SQIVND (reference sequence). The J segment lost 8 bases and the V segment lost 7 bases, leaving 8 bases of the junction unmatched. The CDR3 loop spans 13 amino acids.

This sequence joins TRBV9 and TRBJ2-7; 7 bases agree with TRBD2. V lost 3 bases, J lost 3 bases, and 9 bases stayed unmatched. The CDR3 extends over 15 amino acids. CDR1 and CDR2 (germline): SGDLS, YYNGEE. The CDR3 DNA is TGTGCCAGCAGCGCCGGGGGAGGGGCCTTCTACGAGCAGTACTTC. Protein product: CASSAGGGAFYEQYF.

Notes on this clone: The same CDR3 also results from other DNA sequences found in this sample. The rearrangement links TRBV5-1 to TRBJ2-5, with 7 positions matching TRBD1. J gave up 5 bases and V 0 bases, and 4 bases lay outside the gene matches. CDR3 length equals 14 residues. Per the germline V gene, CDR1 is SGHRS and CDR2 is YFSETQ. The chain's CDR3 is CASSLGQGDETQYF. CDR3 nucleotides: TGCGCCAGCAGCTTGGGACAGGGTGATGAGACCCAGTACTTC.

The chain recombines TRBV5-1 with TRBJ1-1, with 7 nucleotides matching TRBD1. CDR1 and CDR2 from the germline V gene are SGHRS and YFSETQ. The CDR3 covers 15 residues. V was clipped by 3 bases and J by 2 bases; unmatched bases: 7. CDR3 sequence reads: CASSSWDSINTEAFF. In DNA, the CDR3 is TGCGCCAGCAGCTCCTGGGACAGTATAAACACTGAAGCTTTCTTT.

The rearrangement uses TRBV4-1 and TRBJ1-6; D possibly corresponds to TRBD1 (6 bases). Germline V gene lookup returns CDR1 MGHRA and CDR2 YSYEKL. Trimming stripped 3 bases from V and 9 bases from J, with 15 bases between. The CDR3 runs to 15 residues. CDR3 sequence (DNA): TGCGCCAGCAGCCAGGGGGCCCAGCCTCGTTCACCCCTCCACTTT. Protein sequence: CASSQGAQPRSPLHF.

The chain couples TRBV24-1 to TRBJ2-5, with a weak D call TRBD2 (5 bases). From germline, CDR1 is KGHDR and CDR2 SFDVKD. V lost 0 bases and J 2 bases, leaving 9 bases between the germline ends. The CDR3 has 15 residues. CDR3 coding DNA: TGTGCCACCAGTGATTTGGGAGCGGCACAAGAGACCCAGTACTTC. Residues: CATSDLGAAQETQYF.

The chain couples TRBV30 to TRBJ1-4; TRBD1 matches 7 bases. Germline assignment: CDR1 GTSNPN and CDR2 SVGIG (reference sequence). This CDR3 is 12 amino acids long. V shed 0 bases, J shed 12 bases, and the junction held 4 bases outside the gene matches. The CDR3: CAWSVPQGELFF. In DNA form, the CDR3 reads TGTGCCTGGAGTGTACCCCAGGGGGAACTGTTTTTT.

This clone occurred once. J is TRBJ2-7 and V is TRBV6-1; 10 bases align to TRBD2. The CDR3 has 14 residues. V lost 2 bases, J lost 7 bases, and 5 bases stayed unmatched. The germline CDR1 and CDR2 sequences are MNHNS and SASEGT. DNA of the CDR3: TGTGCCAGCAGTGAAAGCGGGAGGGCCCATGAGCAGTACTTC. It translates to CASSESGRAHEQYF.

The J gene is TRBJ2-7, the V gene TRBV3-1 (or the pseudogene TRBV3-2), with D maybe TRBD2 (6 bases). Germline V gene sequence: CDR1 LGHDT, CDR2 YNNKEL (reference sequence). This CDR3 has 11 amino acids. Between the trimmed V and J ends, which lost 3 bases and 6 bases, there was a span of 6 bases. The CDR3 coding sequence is TGTGCCAGCAGCCAGGGAGGCGAGCAGTACTTC. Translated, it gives CASSQGGEQYF.

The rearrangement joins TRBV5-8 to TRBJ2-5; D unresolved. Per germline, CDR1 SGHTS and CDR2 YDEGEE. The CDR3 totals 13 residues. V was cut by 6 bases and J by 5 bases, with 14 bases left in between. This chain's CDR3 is CASIYQVRETQYF. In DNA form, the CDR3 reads TGTGCCAGCATCTATCAGGTTCGGGAGACCCAGTACTTC.

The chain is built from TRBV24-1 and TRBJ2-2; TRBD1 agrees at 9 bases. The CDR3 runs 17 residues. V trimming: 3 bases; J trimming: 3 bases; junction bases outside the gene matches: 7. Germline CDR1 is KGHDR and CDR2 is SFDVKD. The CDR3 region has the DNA TGTGCCACCAGTGATCCCGCCGGGACAGGGTACACCGGGGAGCTGTTTTTT. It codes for CATSDPAGTGYTGELFF.

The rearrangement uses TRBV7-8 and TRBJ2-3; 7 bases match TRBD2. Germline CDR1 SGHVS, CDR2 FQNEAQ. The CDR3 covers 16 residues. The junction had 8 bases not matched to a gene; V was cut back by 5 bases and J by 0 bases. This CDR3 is CASSERLALSTDTQYF. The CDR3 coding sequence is TGTGCCAGCAGCGAAAGACTAGCCCTTAGCACAGATACGCAGTATTTT.